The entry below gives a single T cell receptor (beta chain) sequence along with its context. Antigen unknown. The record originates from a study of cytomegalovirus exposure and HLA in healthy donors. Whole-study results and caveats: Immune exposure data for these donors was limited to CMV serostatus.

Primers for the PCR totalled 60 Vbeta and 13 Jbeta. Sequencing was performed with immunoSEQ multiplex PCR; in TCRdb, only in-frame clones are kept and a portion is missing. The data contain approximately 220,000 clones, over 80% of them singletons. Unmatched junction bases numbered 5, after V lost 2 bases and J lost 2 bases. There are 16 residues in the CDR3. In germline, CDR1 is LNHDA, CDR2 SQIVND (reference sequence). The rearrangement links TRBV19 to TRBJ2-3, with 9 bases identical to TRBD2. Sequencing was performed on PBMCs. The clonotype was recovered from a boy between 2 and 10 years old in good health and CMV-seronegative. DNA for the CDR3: TGTGCCAGTAGTATATTGACTAGCGGCGCCACAGATACGCAGTATTTT. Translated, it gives CASSILTSGATDTQYF.